This is a list of T cell receptor beta chains from one sample in a study of T cell responses to AZD1222 COVID-19 vaccine. Produced via immunoSEQ multiplex PCR; TCRdb's table is partial and in-frame only. This table has 90,000 to 150,000 clones, 91% appearing once. Here the sequenced sample was peripheral blood, taken on day 0 of AZD1222 vaccination. The receptor set was obtained from an adult in good health. Both conserved end residues are part of each CDR3. D genes are given only for firm matches. For some rows the clone size is stated as once, few or many, or as a class when expanded; others skip it.

TRBD2 TRBJ2-5 NA TRBV29-1 TGCAGCGTTGAGGGGCGGGGGAAGTACCAAGAGACCCAGTACTTC CSVEGRGKYQETQYF
NA TRBJ1-5 once TRBV4-1 TGCGCCAGCAGCCAAGATGATTATAGCAATCAGCCCCAGCATTTT CASSQDDYSNQPQHF
NA TRBJ1-2 NA TRBV6-6 TGTGCCAGCAAAGGAGGGGGTGGCTACACCTTC CASKGGGGYTF
TRBD1 TRBJ1-2 NA TRBV6-2/TRBV6-3 TGTGCCAGCAGTTATCGACCCGGAGGCAGGGGGCGCGGCTACACCTTC CASSYRPGGRGRGYTF
NA TRBJ1-6 NA TRBV5-6 TGTGCCAGCAGCTTCAGTCCCGGCGACTCACCCCTCCACTTT CASSFSPGDSPLHF
NA TRBJ2-3 NA TRBV27 TGTGCCAGCAGGAGGGGGAATACGCAGTATTTT CASRRGNTQYF
TRBD1 TRBJ1-1 NA TRBV10-3 TGTGCCATCAGAGGACAGGGGGCGCAGGGGACTTTCTTT CAIRGQGAQGTFF
NA TRBJ1-1 NA TRBV10-3 TGTGCCATCAGTGAAGGCGGGGGGAGGACTGAAGCTTTCTTT CAISEGGGRTEAFF
NA TRBJ1-2 NA TRBV7-6 TGTGCCAGCGCCTCGGGTGTGGCAGGGAGCCACTATGGCTACACCTTC CASASGVAGSHYGYTF
NA TRBJ1-2 NA TRBV29-1 TGCAGCGTTGTTTTGGGGTATGGCTACACCTTC CSVVLGYGYTF
NA TRBJ2-3 NA TRBV11-2 TGTGCCAGCACACACAGGACCACAGATACGCAGTATTTT CASTHRTTDTQYF
NA TRBJ1-3 NA TRBV5-6 TGTGCCAGCAGCCTGCGGGGGACGAGCTCTGGAAACACCATATATTTT CASSLRGTSSGNTIYF
TRBD2 TRBJ2-1 NA TRBV5-4 TGTGCCAGCAGCCGACCTTTAACTAGCGGGGTTGAGCAGTTCTTC CASSRPLTSGVEQFF
NA TRBJ1-2 NA TRBV19 TGTGCCAGTACCCCCGTTGGGGGGTTCAGCTATGGCTACACCTTC CASTPVGGFSYGYTF
NA TRBJ1-2 NA TRBV6-5 TGTGCCAGCAGCAATCCCTCGACAGGAAGCTATGGCTACACCTTC CASSNPSTGSYGYTF
NA TRBJ1-2 NA TRBV4-3 TGCGCCAGCAGCCAAGGGGCTTCAGGCGGCTACACCTTC CASSQGASGGYTF
TRBD2 TRBJ2-1 NA TRBV5-4 TGTGCCAGCAGCCATTCGGGACTAGCCAATGAGCAGTTCTTC CASSHSGLANEQFF
NA TRBJ1-1 NA TRBV3-1/TRBV3-2 TGTGCCAGCAGCCTAGGACACCGGAACACTGAAGCTTTCTTT CASSLGHRNTEAFF
NA TRBJ1-4 NA TRBV11-2 TGTGCCAGCAGCTCACTCCAGGGAGGGAAACTGTTTTTT CASSSLQGGKLFF
NA TRBJ2-5 NA TRBV7-9 TGTGCCAGCAGCTCGCCCCAGTACTTC CASSSPQYF
TRBD1 TRBJ1-1 few TRBV5-5 TGTGCCAGCAGCCCGACAGGGGGTCACACTGAAGCTTTCTTT CASSPTGGHTEAFF
NA TRBJ1-6 NA TRBV28 TGTGCCAGCAGTCGGGGAGGTACCTCACCCCTCCACTTT CASSRGGTSPLHF
NA TRBJ2-7 once TRBV6-5 TGTGCCAGCAGTCCCTCCTATTACGAGCAGTACTTC CASSPSYYEQYF
NA TRBJ1-4 NA TRBV19 TGTGCCAGTAGTATGGGGGGCCCCTCTAATGAAAAACTGTTTTTT CASSMGGPSNEKLFF
TRBD2 TRBJ2-1 NA TRBV6-4 TGTGCCAGCAGGACTAGCGGGAACTCCTACAATGAGCAGTTCTTC CASRTSGNSYNEQFF
NA TRBJ1-5 NA TRBV30 TGTGCCTGGAAGACGGGGGGGGGCAATCAGCCCCAGCATTTT CAWKTGGGNQPQHF
TRBD1 TRBJ2-7 NA TRBV5-1 TGCGCCAGCAGCAAGCCGGGACAGGGTCTCGAGCAGTACTTC CASSKPGQGLEQYF
NA TRBJ1-2 NA TRBV6-5 TGTGCCAGCAGAGGACAGAGCATACCCTTAGGCTACACCTTC CASRGQSIPLGYTF
NA TRBJ2-1 NA TRBV4-1 TGCGCCAGCAGCCACTCGACTAGAAATGAGCAGTTCTTC CASSHSTRNEQFF
NA TRBJ1-2 NA TRBV7-9 TGTGCCAGCAGCCACTCGCCCCAGGACAGTAACTATGGCTACACCTTC CASSHSPQDSNYGYTF
NA TRBJ2-5 NA TRBV5-5 TGTGCCAGCAGCTTGGTTTTCCGGGAACAAGAGACCCAGTACTTC CASSLVFREQETQYF
TRBD1 TRBJ1-2 NA TRBV5-4 TGTGCCAGCAGCTTGGACCGACAGGGGATCTATGGCTACACCTTC CASSLDRQGIYGYTF
TRBD1 TRBJ1-2 NA TRBV6-1 TGTGCCAGCAGTGAAAACAGGGGCTATGGCTACACCTTC CASSENRGYGYTF
TRBD1 TRBJ2-3 NA TRBV18 TGTGCCAGCTCACCCCGGGACAGGGAGTCAGATACGCAGTATTTT CASSPRDRESDTQYF
NA TRBJ1-2 NA TRBV15 TGTGCCACCAGCAGTCCACCGGGACCCCGAAGAGGGGGCTACACCTTC CATSSPPGPRRGGYTF
NA TRBJ2-2 NA TRBV19 TGTGCCAGTAGACGAAACACCGGGGAGCTGTTTTTT CASRRNTGELFF
NA TRBJ1-3 NA TRBV6-5 TGTGCCAGCAGTTACGGTGGGGGCCACTCTGGAAACACCATATATTTT CASSYGGGHSGNTIYF
NA TRBJ1-5 NA TRBV4-1 TGCGCCAGCAGCCAAGACAGGATCAGGCCCCAGCATTTT CASSQDRIRPQHF
TRBD1 TRBJ2-7 few TRBV7-9 TGTGCCAGCAGCCCTCCCTCCGGACAGGCCTCCTACGAGCAGTACTTC CASSPPSGQASYEQYF
NA TRBJ2-1 many TRBV9 TGTGCCAGCAGCGCTCGGGACTCGCAGCCCTACAGTGAGCAGTTCTTC CASSARDSQPYSEQFF
NA TRBJ2-7 NA TRBV7-8 TGTGCCAGCAGGCTAAGGGGACGTTGGGAGCAGTACTTC CASRLRGRWEQYF
NA TRBJ1-5 NA TRBV20-1 TGCAGTGCTAGTAGGGCAGGCTATAGCAATCAGCCCCAGCATTTT CSASRAGYSNQPQHF
TRBD1 TRBJ1-2 NA TRBV27 TGTGCCAGCAGTTATACAGGGGGGAACTATGGCTACACCTTC CASSYTGGNYGYTF
NA TRBJ2-7 once TRBV7-9 TGTGCCAGCAGCCTCCAAAGGGGTCTCTCTGGCTACGAGCAGTACTTC CASSLQRGLSGYEQYF